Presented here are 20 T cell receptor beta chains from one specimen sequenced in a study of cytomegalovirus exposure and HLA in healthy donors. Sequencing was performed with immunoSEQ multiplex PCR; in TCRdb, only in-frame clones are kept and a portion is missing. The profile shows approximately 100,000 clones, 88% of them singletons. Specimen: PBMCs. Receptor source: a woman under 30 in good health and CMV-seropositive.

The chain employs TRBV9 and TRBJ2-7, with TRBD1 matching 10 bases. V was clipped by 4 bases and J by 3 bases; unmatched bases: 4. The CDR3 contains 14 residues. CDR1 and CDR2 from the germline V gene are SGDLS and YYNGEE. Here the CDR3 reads CASSPGTGVYEQYF. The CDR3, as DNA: TGTGCCAGCAGCCCCGGGACAGGGGTCTACGAGCAGTACTTC.

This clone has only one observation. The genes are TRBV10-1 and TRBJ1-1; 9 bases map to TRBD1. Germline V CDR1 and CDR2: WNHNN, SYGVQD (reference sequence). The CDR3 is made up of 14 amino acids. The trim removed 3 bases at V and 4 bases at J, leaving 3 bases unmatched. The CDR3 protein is CASSDGQGITEAFF. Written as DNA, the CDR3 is TGCGCCAGCAGTGACGGACAGGGGATCACTGAAGCTTTCTTT.

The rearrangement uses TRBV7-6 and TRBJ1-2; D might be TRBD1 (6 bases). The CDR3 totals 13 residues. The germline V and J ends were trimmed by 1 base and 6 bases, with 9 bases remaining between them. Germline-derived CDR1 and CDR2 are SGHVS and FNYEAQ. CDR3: CASSLVQGNGYTF. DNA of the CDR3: TGTGCCAGCAGCTTAGTGCAGGGGAATGGCTACACCTTC.

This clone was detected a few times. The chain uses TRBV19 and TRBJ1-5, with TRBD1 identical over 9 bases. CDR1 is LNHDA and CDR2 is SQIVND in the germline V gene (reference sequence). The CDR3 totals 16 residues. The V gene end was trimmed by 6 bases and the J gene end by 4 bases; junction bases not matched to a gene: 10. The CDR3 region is CASRPEDRGGNQPQHF. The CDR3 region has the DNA TGTGCCAGTAGGCCCGAGGACAGGGGAGGGAATCAGCCCCAGCATTTT.

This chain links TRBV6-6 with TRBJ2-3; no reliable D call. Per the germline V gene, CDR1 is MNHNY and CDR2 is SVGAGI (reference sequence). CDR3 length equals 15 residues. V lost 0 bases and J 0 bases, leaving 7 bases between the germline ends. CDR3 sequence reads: CASSYSSVSTDTQYF. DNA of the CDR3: TGTGCCAGCAGTTACTCGTCCGTAAGCACAGATACGCAGTATTTT.

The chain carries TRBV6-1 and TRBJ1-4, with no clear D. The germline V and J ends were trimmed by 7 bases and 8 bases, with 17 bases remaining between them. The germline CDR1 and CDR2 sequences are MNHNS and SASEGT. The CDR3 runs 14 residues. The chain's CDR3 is CASTIGPWREKLFF. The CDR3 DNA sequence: TGTGCCAGCACTATTGGGCCTTGGAGGGAAAAACTGTTTTTT.

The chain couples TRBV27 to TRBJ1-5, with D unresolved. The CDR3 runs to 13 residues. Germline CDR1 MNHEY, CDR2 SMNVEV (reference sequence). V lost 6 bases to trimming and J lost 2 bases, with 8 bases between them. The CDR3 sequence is CASRALGNQPQHF. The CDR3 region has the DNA TGTGCCAGCAGGGCCCTCGGCAATCAGCCCCAGCATTTT.

The CDR3 sequence: CASSIGGTRSSYEQYF. CDR3 sequence (DNA): TGTGCCAGTAGTATAGGAGGTACTCGGAGCTCCTACGAGCAGTACTTC. The rearrangement joins TRBV19 to TRBJ2-7; D gene uncertain. V gave up 1 base and J gave up 0 bases, with 13 bases separating them. CDR1 and CDR2 from the germline V gene are LNHDA and SQIVND (reference sequence). The CDR3 sequence is 16 residues long.

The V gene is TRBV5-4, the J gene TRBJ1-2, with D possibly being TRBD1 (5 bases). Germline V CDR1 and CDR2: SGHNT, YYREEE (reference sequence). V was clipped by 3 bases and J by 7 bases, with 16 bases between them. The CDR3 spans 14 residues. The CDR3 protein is CASSSSLLGGGYTF. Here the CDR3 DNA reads TGTGCCAGCAGCTCCTCCTTGCTCGGGGGTGGCTACACCTTC.

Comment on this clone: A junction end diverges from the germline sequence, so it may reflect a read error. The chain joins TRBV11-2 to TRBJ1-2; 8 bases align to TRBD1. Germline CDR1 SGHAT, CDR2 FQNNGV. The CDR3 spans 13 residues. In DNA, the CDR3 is TGTGCCAGCAGCATAGACAGGGGCTATGGCTACACCTTC. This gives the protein CASSIDRGYGYTF.

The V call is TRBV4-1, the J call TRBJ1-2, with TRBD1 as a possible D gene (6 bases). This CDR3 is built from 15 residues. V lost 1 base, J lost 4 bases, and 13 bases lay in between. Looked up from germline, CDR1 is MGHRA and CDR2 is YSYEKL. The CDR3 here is CASSQATGRGYGYTF. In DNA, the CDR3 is TGCGCCAGCAGCCAAGCCACAGGGAGGGGCTATGGCTACACCTTC.

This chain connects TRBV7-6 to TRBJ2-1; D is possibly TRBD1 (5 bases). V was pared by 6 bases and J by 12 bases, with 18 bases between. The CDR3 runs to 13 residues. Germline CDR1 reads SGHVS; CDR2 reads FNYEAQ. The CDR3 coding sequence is TGTGCCAGCAGTCAGCTCCGGGCTACAGGGCAGTTCTTC. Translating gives CASSQLRATGQFF.

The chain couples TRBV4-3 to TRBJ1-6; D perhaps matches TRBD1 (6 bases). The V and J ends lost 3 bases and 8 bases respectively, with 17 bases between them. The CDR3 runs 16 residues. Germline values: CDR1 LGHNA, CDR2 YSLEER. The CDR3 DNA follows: TGCGCCAGCAGCCAGGGTAGGACAGCTCCTTATTCACCCCTCCACTTT. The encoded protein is CASSQGRTAPYSPLHF.

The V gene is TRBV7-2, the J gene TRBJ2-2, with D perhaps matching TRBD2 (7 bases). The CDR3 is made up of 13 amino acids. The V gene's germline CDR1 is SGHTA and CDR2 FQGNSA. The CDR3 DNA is TGTGGCGGGGGCGGGTTTGGGACCGGGGAGCTGTTTTTT. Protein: CGGGGFGTGELFF.

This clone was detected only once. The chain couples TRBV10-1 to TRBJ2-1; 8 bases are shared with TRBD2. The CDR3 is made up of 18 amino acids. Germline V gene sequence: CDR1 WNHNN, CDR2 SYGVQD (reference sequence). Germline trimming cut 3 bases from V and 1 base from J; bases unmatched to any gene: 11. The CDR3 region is CASSDYRMAGGSYNEQFF. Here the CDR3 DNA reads TGCGCCAGCAGTGATTATAGGATGGCGGGGGGATCCTACAATGAGCAGTTCTTC.

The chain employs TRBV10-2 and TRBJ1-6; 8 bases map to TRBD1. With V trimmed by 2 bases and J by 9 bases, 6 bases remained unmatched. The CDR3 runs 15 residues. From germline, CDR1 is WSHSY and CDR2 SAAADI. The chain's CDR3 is CASSEQTGGTSPLHF. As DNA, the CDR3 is TGCGCCAGCAGTGAGCAAACAGGGGGGACTTCACCCCTCCACTTT.

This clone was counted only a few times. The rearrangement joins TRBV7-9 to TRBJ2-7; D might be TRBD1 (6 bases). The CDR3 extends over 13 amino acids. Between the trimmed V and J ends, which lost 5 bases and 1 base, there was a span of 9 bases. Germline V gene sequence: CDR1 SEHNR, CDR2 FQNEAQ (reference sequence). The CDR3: CASSQDSSYEQYV. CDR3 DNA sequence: TGTGCCAGCAGCCAGGACAGTTCCTACGAGCAGTACGTC.

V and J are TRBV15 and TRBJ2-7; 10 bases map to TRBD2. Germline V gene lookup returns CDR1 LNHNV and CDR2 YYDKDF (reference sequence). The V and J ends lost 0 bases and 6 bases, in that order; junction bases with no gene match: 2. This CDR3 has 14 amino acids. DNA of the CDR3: TGTGCCACCAGCAGAGAGCAGCGGGAGGGCGAGCAGTACTTC. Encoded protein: CATSREQREGEQYF.

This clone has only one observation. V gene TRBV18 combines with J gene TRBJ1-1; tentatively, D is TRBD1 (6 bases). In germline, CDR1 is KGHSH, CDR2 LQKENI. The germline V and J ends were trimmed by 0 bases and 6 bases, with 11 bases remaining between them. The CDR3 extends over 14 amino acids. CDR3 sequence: CASSPPNRDAEAFF. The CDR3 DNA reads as TGTGCCAGCTCACCACCGAACAGGGACGCTGAAGCTTTCTTT.

This CDR3 is CASSLTQVAYNEQFF. The CDR3 region has the DNA TGTGCCAGCAGTTTAACGCAGGTTGCCTACAATGAGCAGTTCTTC. The rearrangement uses TRBV28 and TRBJ2-1; D is unresolved. Germline loops: CDR1 MDHEN, CDR2 SYDVKM. The length of the CDR3 is 15 residues. The germline V and J ends were trimmed by 2 bases and 2 bases, with 10 bases remaining between them.